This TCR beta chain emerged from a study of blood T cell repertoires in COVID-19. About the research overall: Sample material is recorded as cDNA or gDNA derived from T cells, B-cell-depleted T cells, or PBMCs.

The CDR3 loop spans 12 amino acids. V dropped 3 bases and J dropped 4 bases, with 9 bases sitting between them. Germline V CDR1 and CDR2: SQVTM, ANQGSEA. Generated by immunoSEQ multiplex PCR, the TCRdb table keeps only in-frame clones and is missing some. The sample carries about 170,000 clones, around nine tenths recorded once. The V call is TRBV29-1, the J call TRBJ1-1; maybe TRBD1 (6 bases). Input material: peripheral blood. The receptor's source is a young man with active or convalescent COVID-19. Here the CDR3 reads CSVEEGGTEAFF. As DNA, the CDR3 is TGCAGCGTTGAGGAAGGGGGCACTGAAGCTTTCTTT.